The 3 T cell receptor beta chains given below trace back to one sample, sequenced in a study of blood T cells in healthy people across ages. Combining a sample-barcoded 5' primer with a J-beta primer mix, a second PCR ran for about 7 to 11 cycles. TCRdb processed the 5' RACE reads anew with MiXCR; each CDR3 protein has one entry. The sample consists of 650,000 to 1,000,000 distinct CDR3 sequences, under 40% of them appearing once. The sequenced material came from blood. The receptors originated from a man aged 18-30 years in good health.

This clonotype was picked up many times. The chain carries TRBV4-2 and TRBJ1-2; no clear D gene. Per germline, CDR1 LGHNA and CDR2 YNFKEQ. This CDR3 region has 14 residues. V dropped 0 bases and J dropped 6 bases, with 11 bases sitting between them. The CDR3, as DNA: TGTGCCAGCAGCCAAGATAGGACGGGGAATGGCTACACCTTC. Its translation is CASSQDRTGNGYTF.

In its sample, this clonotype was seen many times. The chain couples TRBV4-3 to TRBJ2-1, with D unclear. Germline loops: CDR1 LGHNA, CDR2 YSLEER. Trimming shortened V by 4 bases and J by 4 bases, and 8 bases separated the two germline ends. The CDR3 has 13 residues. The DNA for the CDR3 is TGCGCCAGCAGCCCTAGAGAGTACAATGAGCAGTTCTTC. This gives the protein CASSPREYNEQFF.

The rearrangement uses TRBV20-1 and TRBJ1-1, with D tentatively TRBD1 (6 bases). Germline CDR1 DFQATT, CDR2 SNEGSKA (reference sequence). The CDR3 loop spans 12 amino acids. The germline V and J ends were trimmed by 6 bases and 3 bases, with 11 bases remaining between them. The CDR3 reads CSARRGDTEAFF. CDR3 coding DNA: TGCAGTGCCCGGAGGGGGGACACTGAAGCTTTCTTT.